A single sample gave rise to the 24 T cell receptor beta chains below, sequenced in a study of T cell repertoires in aging, cancer and after chemotherapy. TRB rearrangements spanning V, D and J were amplified using mixed TRB-A/B primers. TCRdb re-derived calls from the multiplex PCR reads in MiXCR, one entry per CDR3 protein. This table has more than 8,000 distinct CDR3 sequences, 35% to 45% appearing once. Amplification of TCR beta used genomic DNA extracted from peripheral blood. Sequences were obtained from blood. These receptors all come from a human donor in good health.

This clonotype is medium-sized in the sample. The chain employs TRBV29-1 and TRBJ2-2; TRBD2 agrees at 10 bases. This CDR3 region has 16 residues. Germline V gene lookup returns CDR1 SQVTM and CDR2 ANQGSEA. V lost 4 bases and J lost 3; bases outside the gene matches: 8. As DNA, the CDR3 is TGCAGCGTTGGGTCCCTAGCGGGAGTTGACACCGGGGAGCTGTTTTTT. Translation: CSVGSLAGVDTGELFF.

The chain combines TRBV10-3 with TRBJ1-6; D is ambiguous. Germline loops: CDR1 ENHRY, CDR2 SYGVKD. This CDR3 is 12 amino acids long. The V end was cut by 1 base, the J end by 14 bases, with 9 bases between. The CDR3 region is CAISEFPPALHF. As DNA, the CDR3 is TGTGCCATCAGTGAGTTCCCCCCCGCCCTCCACTTT.

V is TRBV19 and J is TRBJ2-1; 7 nucleotides align to TRBD2. V was pared by 5 bases and J by 7 bases, with 8 bases of the junction left unmatched. CDR1 and CDR2 (germline): LNHDA, SQIVND (reference sequence). The CDR3 sequence is 14 residues long. CDR3 sequence: CASSRRGGLNEQFF. The CDR3 DNA sequence: TGTGCCAGTAGTCGGCGCGGGGGTTTGAATGAGCAGTTCTTC. The full variable domain, with the rest looked up from reference TRBV19 and TRBJ2-1, is DGGITQSPKYLFRKEGQNVTLSCEQNLNHDAMYWYRQDPGQGLRLIYYSQIVNDFQKGDIAEGYSVSREKKESFPLTVTSAQKNPTAFYLCASSRRGGLNEQFFGPGTRLTVL.

The V call is TRBV10-3, the J call TRBJ2-1, with 9 bases fitting TRBD1. The CDR3 covers 14 residues. Looked up from germline, CDR1 is ENHRY and CDR2 is SYGVKD. V was pared by 6 bases and J by 6 bases, with 6 bases of the junction left unmatched. The CDR3 spells CAIRFPGQGNEQFF. CDR3 in DNA: TGTGCCATCAGGTTCCCGGGACAGGGCAATGAGCAGTTCTTC.

The V gene is TRBV18, the J gene TRBJ1-1; no definite D call. The ends were cut back, 0 bases at V and 1 base at J, with 0 bases in the middle. Looked up from germline, CDR1 is KGHSH and CDR2 is LQKENI. The CDR3 covers 12 residues. The CDR3 sequence is CASSPPNTEAFF. For the CDR3, the DNA is TGTGCCAGCTCACCACCGAACACTGAAGCTTTCTTT.

The gene calls are TRBV13 and TRBJ2-3; 9 bases line up with TRBD2. With V trimmed by 2 bases and J by 6 bases, 9 bases remained unmatched. The CDR3 sequence is 16 residues long. The V gene's germline CDR1 is PRHDT and CDR2 FYEKMQ (reference sequence). Written as DNA, the CDR3 is TGTGCCAGCAGCTTACCTCGGCGGGAGGGCCTGGATACGCAGTATTTT. This encodes CASSLPRREGLDTQYF.

J is TRBJ1-5 and V is TRBV5-3, with unresolved D. TRBV5-3 is classed as an ORF, of uncertain function. This CDR3 is built from 15 residues. V lost 4 bases and J 2 bases, leaving 13 bases between the germline ends. In DNA form, the CDR3 reads TGTGCCAGAAGCCCCGAACAGAGGGGCAATCAGCCCCAGCATTTT. It yields the protein CARSPEQRGNQPQHF.

The rearrangement uses TRBV20-1 and TRBJ1-5; a possible D gene is TRBD1 (6 bases). Germline CDR1 is DFQATT and CDR2 is SNEGSKA (reference sequence). Deletions cut 5 bases from V and 0 bases from J, with 14 bases between. There are 15 residues in the CDR3. As DNA, the CDR3 is TGCAGTGCTGGGGACACTCCATATAGCAATCAGCCCCAGCATTTT. Its protein product is CSAGDTPYSNQPQHF.

The V call is TRBV5-5, the J call TRBJ2-7, with 10 bases identical to TRBD2. Germline CDR1 reads SGHKS; CDR2 reads YYEKEE (reference sequence). With 5 bases clipped from V and 2 bases from J, the junction kept 7 bases outside the gene matches. CDR3 size: 15 residues. The CDR3 DNA is TGTGCCAGCAGGCCTAGCGGGGGTTCAACCTACGAGCAGTACTTC. Translation gives CASRPSGGSTYEQYF.

This rearrangement joins TRBV20-1 to TRBJ2-1, with TRBD2 matching 10 bases. After removal of 6 bases from V and 0 bases from J, the junction contained 2 bases not matched to a gene. Germline CDR1 reads DFQATT; CDR2 reads SNEGSKA (reference sequence). The CDR3 spans 14 residues. The chain's CDR3 is CSARTSGSYNEQFF. The CDR3 bases are TGCAGTGCCCGGACTAGCGGCTCCTACAATGAGCAGTTCTTC.

This sequence joins TRBV13 and TRBJ1-1, with TRBD1 as a possible D gene (5 bases). The CDR3 runs 15 residues. Germline V gives CDR1 PRHDT, CDR2 FYEKMQ (reference sequence). Trimming cost V 6 bases and J 3 bases, with 17 bases left between them. CDR3 sequence reads: CASSSPSREDTEAFF. Written as DNA, the CDR3 is TGTGCCAGCAGTTCTCCCAGCAGGGAAGACACTGAAGCTTTCTTT.

V is TRBV19 and J is TRBJ2-7; 8 bases align to TRBD2. This CDR3 region has 14 residues. Trimming removed 3 bases from V and 5 bases from J; junction bases left unmatched: 6. CDR1 LNHDA and CDR2 SQIVND come from the germline V gene (reference sequence). The DNA of the CDR3 is TGTGCCAGTAGTATTACGGGAGGGCTGCACGAGCAGTACTTC. Its translation: CASSITGGLHEQYF.

This rearrangement joins TRBV4-2 to TRBJ2-7, with D maybe TRBD2 (6 bases). CDR3 length equals 16 residues. Germline V CDR1 and CDR2: LGHNA, YNFKEQ. Trimming took off 0 bases at V and 5 bases at J, with 17 bases between the two ends. Here the CDR3 reads CASSQDQQTSPHEQYF. Written as DNA, the CDR3 is TGTGCCAGCAGCCAAGACCAGCAGACTAGTCCCCACGAGCAGTACTTC.

This clonotype turned up a few times. The V call is TRBV15, the J call TRBJ1-3; a weak D match, TRBD1 (5 bases). The CDR3 length is 15 residues. CDR1 is LNHNV, CDR2 YYDKDF, per germline (reference sequence). Between the trimmed V and J ends, which lost 0 bases and 5 bases, there was a span of 11 bases. CDR3 amino acids: CATSRDRGERNTIYF. The CDR3 region has the DNA TGTGCCACCAGCAGAGATCGGGGGGAGAGAAACACCATATATTTT.

The genes are TRBV18 and TRBJ1-1; D remains ambiguous. The CDR3 extends over 15 amino acids. Germline V gene data show CDR1 as KGHSH and CDR2 as LQKENI. Trimming removed 2 bases at V and 2 bases at J, with 12 bases between. The CDR3 spells CASSPSATGNTEAFF. CDR3 coding DNA: TGTGCCAGCTCACCATCAGCGACGGGAAACACTGAAGCTTTCTTT.

The genes are TRBV7-9 and TRBJ2-5; 10 bases are a match to TRBD1. The CDR3 length is 16 residues. Per the germline V gene, CDR1 is SEHNR and CDR2 is FQNEAQ (reference sequence). The V and J ends lost 5 bases and 5 bases, in that order; junction bases with no gene match: 11. DNA for the CDR3: TGTGCCAGCAGCGACCGGGACAGGGGTCCGGGGGAGACCCAGTACTTC. As protein: CASSDRDRGPGETQYF. Filled out from reference TRBV7-9 and TRBJ2-5, the complete variable domain reads DTGVSQNPRHKITKRGQNVTFRCDPISEHNRLYWYRQTLGQGPEFLTYFQNEAQLEKSRLLSDRFSAERPKGSFSTLEIQRTEQGDSAMYLCASSDRDRGPGETQYFGPGTRLLVL.

This clonotype showed up just a few times. This chain links TRBV10-3 with TRBJ2-3; perhaps TRBD1 as D (5 bases). The CDR3 extends over 16 amino acids. V dropped 1 base and J dropped 0 bases, with 11 bases sitting between them. Germline V gene sequence: CDR1 ENHRY, CDR2 SYGVKD. The CDR3 here is CAISELWGSSTDTQYF. In DNA form, the CDR3 reads TGTGCCATCAGTGAGTTGTGGGGCTCTAGCACAGATACGCAGTATTTT.

The V gene is TRBV7-2, the J gene TRBJ2-7; 9 positions agree with TRBD2. CDR3 length: 15 amino acids. Trimming removed 0 bases from V and 2 bases from J; junction bases left unmatched: 2. Germline values: CDR1 SGHTA, CDR2 FQGNSA. The CDR3 is CASSLAPSGAYEQYF. The CDR3 nucleotides read TGTGCCAGCAGCTTAGCCCCTAGCGGGGCCTACGAGCAGTACTTC.

The rearrangement joins TRBV19 to TRBJ2-7; 7 bases are a match to TRBD2. Germline loops: CDR1 LNHDA, CDR2 SQIVND (reference sequence). The CDR3 runs to 15 residues. V trimming: 6 bases; J trimming: 2 bases; junction bases outside the gene matches: 10. The CDR3 DNA is TGTGCCAGTAGCCCTAGCGGAGCCGCCACCTACGAGCAGTACTTC. It is translated as CASSPSGAATYEQYF.

The rearrangement links TRBV5-4 to TRBJ1-4; D is ambiguous. Trimming took off 1 base at V and 4 bases at J, with 8 bases between the two ends. The CDR3 totals 14 residues. Germline V gene data show CDR1 as SGHNT and CDR2 as YYREEE (reference sequence). The CDR3 bases are TGTGCCAGCAGCTTGAAGGCAGTTAATGAAAAACTGTTTTTT. Residues: CASSLKAVNEKLFF.

V usage is TRBV18 and J usage is TRBJ1-1; D is perhaps TRBD1 (5 bases). Germline V gene sequence: CDR1 KGHSH, CDR2 LQKENI. This CDR3 has 17 amino acids. V dropped 4 bases and J dropped 0 bases, with 18 bases sitting between them. This CDR3 is CASSQIQPGAMNTEAFF. The CDR3 DNA is TGTGCCAGCTCACAAATTCAGCCTGGGGCCATGAACACTGAAGCTTTCTTT.

This clonotype occurred a few times. V gene TRBV6-5 combines with J gene TRBJ1-1; D call uncertain. CDR1 and CDR2 (germline): MNHEY, SVGAGI. The CDR3 has 14 amino acids. Deletions cut 0 bases from V and 4 bases from J, with 9 bases between. This CDR3 is CASSYSSWGTEAFF. CDR3 DNA: TGTGCCAGCAGTTACTCGTCTTGGGGCACTGAAGCTTTCTTT.

The chain is built from TRBV20-1 and TRBJ2-3; TRBD2 aligns across 12 bases. CDR1 is DFQATT and CDR2 is SNEGSKA in the germline V gene (reference sequence). J gave up 2 bases and V 3 bases, and 6 bases lay outside the gene matches. The CDR3 loop spans 16 amino acids. CDR3 coding DNA: TGCAGTGCTAGTCGGCTAGCGGGAGGGGTCACAGATACGCAGTATTTT. This gives the protein CSASRLAGGVTDTQYF.

The chain couples TRBV29-1 to TRBJ2-3; 13 nucleotides match TRBD2. This CDR3 is 13 amino acids long. CDR1 and CDR2 (germline): SQVTM, ANQGSEA. Unmatched junction bases numbered 4, after V lost 6 bases and J lost 7 bases. The CDR3, as DNA: TGCAGCGTGGAGACTAGCGGGGGGAATACGCAGTATTTT. Its protein is CSVETSGGNTQYF.